What follows are 2 T cell receptor beta chains derived from one specimen sequenced in a study of T cells in Graves' hyperthyroidism and ophthalmopathy. RNA transcripts served as the template for amplifying TCR beta CDR3 regions. TCR CDR3 underwent first-round RT-PCR with the HTBI primer set. TCRdb re-called the multiplex PCR reads through MiXCR, storing one row per CDR3 protein. The sample has 490,000 or so distinct CDR3 sequences, around 50% seen once. The sample comprised peripheral blood or thyroid tissue (not recorded which). These receptors came from an adult woman with Graves' disease, either hyperthyroidism or ophthalmopathy (not recorded which).

The genes are TRBV5-1 and TRBJ1-2; possible D gene TRBD1, 5 bases. The germline CDR1 and CDR2 sequences are SGHRS and YFSETQ. V shed 6 bases and J shed 3 bases, with 15 bases lying between them. The CDR3 runs 14 residues. The CDR3 DNA sequence: TGCGCCAGCAACCCGGGACGTTCGGACTATGGCTACACCTTC. This encodes CASNPGRSDYGYTF.

This clonotype was seen ten or more times. Here the CDR3 reads CASSLSGWGVAVTF. The CDR3 DNA is TGTGCCAGCAGCTTAAGCGGTTGGGGGGTTGCAGTCACCTTC. V and J are TRBV7-9 and TRBJ1-2, with D perhaps TRBD1 (5 bases). The ends were cut back, 2 bases at V and 13 bases at J, with 20 bases in the middle. CDR1 is SEHNR and CDR2 is FQNEAQ in the germline V gene (reference sequence). This CDR3 is 14 amino acids long.